This TCR beta chain is from a study of T cell changes during pregnancy in multiple sclerosis (dated by TCRdb to the late 2010s). General notes on the study: Changes in the T cell repertoire over the course of pregnancy were examined in this study in women with multiple sclerosis.

Library preparation was by the immunoSEQ multiplex PCR assay. TCRdb holds this immuneACCESS table with in-frame rearrangements only. Some clones are missing; in checked studies, unresolved V genes explain under half, and the rest has no known cause. Within this sample are about 50,000 clones, with 80% to 95% of them counted one time only. The ten largest clones represent 0.39% of the sample. The germline ends are 11 bases apart after V is trimmed by 1 base and J by 2 bases. Measured from the cysteine to the phenylalanine, the CDR3 is 15 residues long. The entry retains the CDR3 DNA only, 45 bases that are in frame from base 1. Via the germline V gene, CDR1 is MNHEY and CDR2 SVGAGI. With respect to this clone: The clone's antigen remains unknown. No base-level quality is on record; no much larger clone is a single base apart.

Here the sequenced sample was CD4+ T cells from peripheral blood mononuclear cells, taken after pregnancy. The clonotype comes from a female donor with multiple sclerosis, enrolled in a pregnancy study. The rearranged segments are TRBV6-5 and TRBJ1-2; possibly the D gene is TRBD1, per 6 matching bases. The CDR3 protein sequence reads: CASSYYDTGNYGYTF. The bases are TGTGCCAGCAGTTACTATGATACAGGGAACTATGGCTACACCTTC.